Listed below are T cell receptor beta chains from one sample, sequenced in a study of shared clonotypes between healthy human individuals. Repertoires were generated with immunoSEQ multiplex PCR, while TCRdb's copy carries only in-frame clones and drops some. The sample records millions of clones, 85% to 95% being singletons. Source material: naive CD4+ T cells sorted from blood. These receptors were obtained from a man younger than 30 in good health. Both conserved end residues are part of each CDR3. D genes are given only for firm matches.

j_gene | v_gene | d_gene | CDR3aa
TRBJ1-5 | TRBV6-1 | . | CASRQGQTSNQPQHF
TRBJ1-6 | TRBV6-1 | TRBD1 | CASSGDRYSYNSPLHF
TRBJ2-7 | TRBV11-1 | TRBD2 | CASSRTSGGYEQYF
TRBJ1-1 | TRBV5-4 | . | CASSPVGGSTEAFF
TRBJ1-1 | TRBV6-5 | TRBD1 | CASSTGAGLTEAFF
TRBJ1-4 | TRBV10-3 | . | CAISDLPGGGEKLFF
TRBJ2-1 | TRBV5-1 | . | CASSLGWSTSYNEQFF
TRBJ2-4 | TRBV25-1 | TRBD2 | CANSDPSRAGVAKNIQYF
TRBJ1-1 | TRBV5-1 | . | CASSLADLTEAFF
TRBJ2-1 | TRBV7-6 | . | CASSRGGASYNEQFF
TRBJ2-7 | TRBV7-2 | . | CASSLAQGFRGEQYF
TRBJ2-7 | TRBV4-1 | TRBD2 | CASSQGLAGAYEQYF
TRBJ1-5 | TRBV19 | . | CASSIDLNQPQHF
TRBJ2-2 | TRBV15 | . | CATSREYGSTGNTGELFF
TRBJ1-3 | TRBV5-5 | TRBD1 | CASSTQGLSGNTIYF
TRBJ2-5 | TRBV12-5 | . | CASGPGIGAQETQYF
TRBJ1-1 | TRBV19 | TRBD1 | CASSILRGQGNTEAFF
TRBJ1-2 | TRBV29-1 | . | CSGVGPDYGYTF